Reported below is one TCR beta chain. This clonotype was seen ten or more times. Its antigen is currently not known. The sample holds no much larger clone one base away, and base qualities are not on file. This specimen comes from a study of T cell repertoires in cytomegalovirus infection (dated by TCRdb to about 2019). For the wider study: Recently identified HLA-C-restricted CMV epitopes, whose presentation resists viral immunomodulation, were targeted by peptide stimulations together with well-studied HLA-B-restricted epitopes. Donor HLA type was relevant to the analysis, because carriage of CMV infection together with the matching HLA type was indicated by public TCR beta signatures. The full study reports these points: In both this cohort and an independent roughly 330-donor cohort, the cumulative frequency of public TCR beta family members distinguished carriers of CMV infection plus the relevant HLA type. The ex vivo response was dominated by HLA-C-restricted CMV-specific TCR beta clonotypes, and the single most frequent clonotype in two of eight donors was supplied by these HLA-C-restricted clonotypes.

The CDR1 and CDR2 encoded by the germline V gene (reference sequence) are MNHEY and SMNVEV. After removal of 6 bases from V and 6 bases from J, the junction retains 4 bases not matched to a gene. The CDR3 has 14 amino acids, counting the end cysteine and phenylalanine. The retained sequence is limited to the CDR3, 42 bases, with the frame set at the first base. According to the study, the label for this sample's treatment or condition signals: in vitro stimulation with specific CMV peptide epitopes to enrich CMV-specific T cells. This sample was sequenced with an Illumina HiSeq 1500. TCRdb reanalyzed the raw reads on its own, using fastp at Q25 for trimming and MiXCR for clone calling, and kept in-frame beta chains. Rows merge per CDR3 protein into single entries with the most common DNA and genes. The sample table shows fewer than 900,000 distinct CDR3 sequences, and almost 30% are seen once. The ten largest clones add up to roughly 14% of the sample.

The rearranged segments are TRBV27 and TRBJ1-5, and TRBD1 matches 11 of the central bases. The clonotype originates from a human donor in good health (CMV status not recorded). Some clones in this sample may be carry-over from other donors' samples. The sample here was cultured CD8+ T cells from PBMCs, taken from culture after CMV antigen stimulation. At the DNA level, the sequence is TGTGCCAGCAGCCCTGGGACAGGGGGTCAGCCCCAGCATTTT. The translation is CASSPGTGGQPQHF.